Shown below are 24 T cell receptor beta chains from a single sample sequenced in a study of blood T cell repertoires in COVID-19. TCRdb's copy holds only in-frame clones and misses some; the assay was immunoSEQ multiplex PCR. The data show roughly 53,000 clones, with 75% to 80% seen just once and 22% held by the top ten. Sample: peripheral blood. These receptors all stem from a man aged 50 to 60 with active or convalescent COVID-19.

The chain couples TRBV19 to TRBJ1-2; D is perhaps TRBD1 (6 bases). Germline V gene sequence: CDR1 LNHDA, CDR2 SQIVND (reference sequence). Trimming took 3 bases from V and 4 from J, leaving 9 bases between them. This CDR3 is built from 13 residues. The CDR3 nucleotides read TGTGCCAGTAGTATGTCGGACAGCTATGGCTACACCTTC. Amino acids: CASSMSDSYGYTF.

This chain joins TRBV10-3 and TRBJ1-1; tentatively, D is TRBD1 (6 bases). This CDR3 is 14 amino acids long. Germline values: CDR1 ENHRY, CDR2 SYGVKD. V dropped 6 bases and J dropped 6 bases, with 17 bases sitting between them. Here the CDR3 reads CAIRPTGQYSEAFF. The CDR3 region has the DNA TGTGCCATCAGGCCGACAGGACAGTACTCTGAAGCTTTCTTT.

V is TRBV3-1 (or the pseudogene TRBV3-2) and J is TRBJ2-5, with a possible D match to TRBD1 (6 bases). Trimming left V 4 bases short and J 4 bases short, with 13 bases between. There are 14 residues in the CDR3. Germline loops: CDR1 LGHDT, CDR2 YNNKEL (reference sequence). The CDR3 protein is CASSPTGWRETQYF. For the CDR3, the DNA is TGTGCCAGCAGCCCAACAGGGTGGCGAGAGACCCAGTACTTC.

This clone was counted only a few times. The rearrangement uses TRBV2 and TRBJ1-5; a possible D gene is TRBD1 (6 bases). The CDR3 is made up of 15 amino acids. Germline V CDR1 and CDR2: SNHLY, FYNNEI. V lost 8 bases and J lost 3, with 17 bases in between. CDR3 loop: CASSRGGATNQPQHF. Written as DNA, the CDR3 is TGTGCCAGCTCCCGAGGGGGGGCGACCAATCAGCCCCAGCATTTT.

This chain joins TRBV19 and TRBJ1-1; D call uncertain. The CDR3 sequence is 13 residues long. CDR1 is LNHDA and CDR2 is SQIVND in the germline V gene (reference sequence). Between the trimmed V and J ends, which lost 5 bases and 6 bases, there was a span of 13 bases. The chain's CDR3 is CASSPPGGPEAFF. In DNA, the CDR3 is TGTGCCAGTAGTCCACCAGGAGGGCCTGAAGCTTTCTTT. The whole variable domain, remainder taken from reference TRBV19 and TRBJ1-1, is DGGITQSPKYLFRKEGQNVTLSCEQNLNHDAMYWYRQDPGQGLRLIYYSQIVNDFQKGDIAEGYSVSREKKESFPLTVTSAQKNPTAFYLCASSPPGGPEAFFGQGTRLTVV.

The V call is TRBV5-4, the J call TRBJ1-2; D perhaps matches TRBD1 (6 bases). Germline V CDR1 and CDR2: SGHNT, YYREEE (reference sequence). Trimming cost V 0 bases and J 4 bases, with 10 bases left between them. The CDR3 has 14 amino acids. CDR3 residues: CASSLENRAYGYTF. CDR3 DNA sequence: TGTGCCAGCAGCTTGGAAAACAGGGCCTATGGCTACACCTTC.

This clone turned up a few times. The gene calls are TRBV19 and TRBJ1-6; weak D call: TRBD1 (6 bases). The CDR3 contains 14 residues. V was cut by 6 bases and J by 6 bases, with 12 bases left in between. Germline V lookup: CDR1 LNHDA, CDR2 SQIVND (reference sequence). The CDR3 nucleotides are TGTGCCAGTAGACGGACAGATATTAATTCACCCCTCCACTTT. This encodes CASRRTDINSPLHF.

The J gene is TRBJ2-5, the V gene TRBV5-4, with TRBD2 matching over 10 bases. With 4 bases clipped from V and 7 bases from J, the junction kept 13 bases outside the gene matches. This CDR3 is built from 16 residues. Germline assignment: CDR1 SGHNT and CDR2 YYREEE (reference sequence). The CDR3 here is CASSPGLAQGGVTQYF. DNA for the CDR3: TGTGCCAGCAGCCCGGGACTAGCGCAGGGAGGGGTGACCCAGTACTTC. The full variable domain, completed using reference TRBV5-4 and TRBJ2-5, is ETGVTQSPTHLIKTRGQQVTLRCSSQSGHNTVSWYQQALGQGPQFIFQYYREEENGRGNFPPRFSGLQFPNYSSELNVNALELDDSALYLCASSPGLAQGGVTQYFGPGTRLLVL.

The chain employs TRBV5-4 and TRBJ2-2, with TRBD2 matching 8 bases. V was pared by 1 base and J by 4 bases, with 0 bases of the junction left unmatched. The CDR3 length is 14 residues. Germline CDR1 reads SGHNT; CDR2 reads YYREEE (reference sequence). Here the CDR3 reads CASSLRGGTGELFF. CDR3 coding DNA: TGTGCCAGCAGCTTGCGGGGGGGCACCGGGGAGCTGTTTTTT.

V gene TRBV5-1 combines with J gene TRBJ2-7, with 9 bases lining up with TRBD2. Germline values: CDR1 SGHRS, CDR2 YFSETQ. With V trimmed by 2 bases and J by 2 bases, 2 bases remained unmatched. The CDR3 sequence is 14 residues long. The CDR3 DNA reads TGCGCCAGCAGCTTAAGCGGGGGGCCCTACGAGCAGTACTTC. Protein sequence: CASSLSGGPYEQYF.

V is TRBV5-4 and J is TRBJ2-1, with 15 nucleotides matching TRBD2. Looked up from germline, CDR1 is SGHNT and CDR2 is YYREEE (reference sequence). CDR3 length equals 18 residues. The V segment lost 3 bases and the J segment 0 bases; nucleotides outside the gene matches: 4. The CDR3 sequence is CASSSGTSGGSSYNEQFF. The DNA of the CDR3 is TGTGCCAGCAGCTCCGGGACTAGCGGGGGGAGCTCCTACAATGAGCAGTTCTTC.

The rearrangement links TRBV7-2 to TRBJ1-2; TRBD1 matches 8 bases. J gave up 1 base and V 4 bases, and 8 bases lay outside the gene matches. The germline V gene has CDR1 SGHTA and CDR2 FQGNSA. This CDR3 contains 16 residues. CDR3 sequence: CASSSWTGPNNYGYTF. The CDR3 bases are TGTGCCAGCAGCTCCTGGACAGGGCCTAATAACTATGGCTACACCTTC.

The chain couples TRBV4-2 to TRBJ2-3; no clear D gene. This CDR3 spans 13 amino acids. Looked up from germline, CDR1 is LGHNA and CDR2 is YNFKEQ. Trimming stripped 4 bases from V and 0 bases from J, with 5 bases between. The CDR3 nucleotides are TGTGCCAGCAGCCTGACTAGCACAGATACGCAGTATTTT. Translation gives CASSLTSTDTQYF.

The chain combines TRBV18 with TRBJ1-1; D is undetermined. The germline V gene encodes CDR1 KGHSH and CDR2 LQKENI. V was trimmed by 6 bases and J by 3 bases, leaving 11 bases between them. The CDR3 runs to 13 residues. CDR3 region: CASSQEPDTEAFF. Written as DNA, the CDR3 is TGTGCCAGCTCTCAAGAACCGGACACTGAAGCTTTCTTT.

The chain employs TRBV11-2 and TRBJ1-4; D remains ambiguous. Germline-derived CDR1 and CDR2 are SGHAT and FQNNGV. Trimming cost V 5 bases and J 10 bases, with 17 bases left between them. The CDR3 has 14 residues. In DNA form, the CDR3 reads TGTGCCAGCAGCGGTGGACCTAGCTTGGGAAAACTGTTTTTT. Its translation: CASSGGPSLGKLFF.

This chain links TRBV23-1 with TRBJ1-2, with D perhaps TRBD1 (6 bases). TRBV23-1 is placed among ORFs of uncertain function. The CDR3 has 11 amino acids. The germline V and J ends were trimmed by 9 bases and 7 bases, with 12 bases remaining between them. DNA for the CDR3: TGCGCCAGGGGCACCAGGGGTGGCTACACCTTC. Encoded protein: CARGTRGGYTF.

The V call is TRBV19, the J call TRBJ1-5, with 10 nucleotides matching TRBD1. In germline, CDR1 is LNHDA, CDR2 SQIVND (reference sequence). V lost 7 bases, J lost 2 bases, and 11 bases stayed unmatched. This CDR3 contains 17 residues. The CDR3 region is CASTKTSGTGGNQPQHF. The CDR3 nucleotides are TGTGCCAGTACCAAAACTTCCGGGACAGGGGGCAATCAGCCCCAGCATTTT.

CDR3 in amino acids: CASSQKQGTGANVLTF. CDR3 bases: TGTGCCAGCAGTCAGAAACAGGGAACTGGGGCCAACGTCCTGACTTTC. The chain couples TRBV6-4 to TRBJ2-6; TRBD1 is a possible D gene (6 bases). This CDR3 is built from 16 residues. CDR1 is MRHNA, CDR2 SNTAGT, per germline. Trimming cost V 5 bases and J 2 bases, with 13 bases left between them.

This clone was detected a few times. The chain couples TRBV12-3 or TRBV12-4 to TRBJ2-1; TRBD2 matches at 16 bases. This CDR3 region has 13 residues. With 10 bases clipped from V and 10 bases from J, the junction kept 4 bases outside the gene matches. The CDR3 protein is CANAGLAGGEQFF. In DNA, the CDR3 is TGTGCCAACGCGGGACTAGCGGGAGGGGAGCAGTTCTTC.

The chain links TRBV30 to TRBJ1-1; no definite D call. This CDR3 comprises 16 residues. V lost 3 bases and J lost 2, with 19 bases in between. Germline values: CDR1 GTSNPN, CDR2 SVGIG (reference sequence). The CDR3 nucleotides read TGTGCCTGGAGCGAGGGAACTTTGACAACAAACACTGAAGCTTTCTTT. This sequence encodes CAWSEGTLTTNTEAFF. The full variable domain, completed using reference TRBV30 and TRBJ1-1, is SQTIHQWPATLVQPVGSPLSLECTVEGTSNPNLYWYRQAAGRGLQLLFYSVGIGQISSEVPQNLSASRPQDRQFILSSKKLLLSDSGFYLCAWSEGTLTTNTEAFFGQGTRLTVV.

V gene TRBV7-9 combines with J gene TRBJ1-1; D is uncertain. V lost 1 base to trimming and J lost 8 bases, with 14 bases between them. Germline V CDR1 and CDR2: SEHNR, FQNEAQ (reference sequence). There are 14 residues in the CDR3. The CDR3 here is CASSLGAESIEAFF. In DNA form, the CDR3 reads TGTGCCAGCAGCTTAGGCGCGGAGAGTATCGAAGCTTTCTTT.

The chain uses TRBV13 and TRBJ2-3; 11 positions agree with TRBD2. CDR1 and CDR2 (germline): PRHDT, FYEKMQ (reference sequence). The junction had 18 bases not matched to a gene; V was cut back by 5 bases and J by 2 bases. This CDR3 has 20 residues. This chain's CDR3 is CASSATGTSGTHSNTDTQYF. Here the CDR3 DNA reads TGTGCCAGCAGCGCAACCGGGACTAGCGGAACCCATTCAAACACAGATACGCAGTATTTT.

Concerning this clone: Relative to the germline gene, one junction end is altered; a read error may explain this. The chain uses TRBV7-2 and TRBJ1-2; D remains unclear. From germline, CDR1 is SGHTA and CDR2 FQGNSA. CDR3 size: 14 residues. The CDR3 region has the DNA TGTGCCAGCAGCTTAGCTACGGGGAACTATGTCTACACCTTC. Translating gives CASSLATGNYVYTF.

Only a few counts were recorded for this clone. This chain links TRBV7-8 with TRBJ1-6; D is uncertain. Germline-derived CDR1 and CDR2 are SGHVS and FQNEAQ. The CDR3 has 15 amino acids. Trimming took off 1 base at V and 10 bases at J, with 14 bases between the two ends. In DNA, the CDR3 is TGTGCCAGCAGCTTAGGTTACATCCATGGCTCACCCCTCCACTTT. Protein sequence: CASSLGYIHGSPLHF.